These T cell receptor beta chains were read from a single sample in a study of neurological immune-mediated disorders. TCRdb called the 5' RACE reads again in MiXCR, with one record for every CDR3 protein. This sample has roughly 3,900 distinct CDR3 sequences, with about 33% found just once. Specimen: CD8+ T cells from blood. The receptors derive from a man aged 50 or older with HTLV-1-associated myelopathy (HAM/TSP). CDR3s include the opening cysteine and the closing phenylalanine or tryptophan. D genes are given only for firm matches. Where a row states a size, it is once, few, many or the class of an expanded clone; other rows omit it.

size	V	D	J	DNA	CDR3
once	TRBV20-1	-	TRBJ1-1	TGCAGTGCTATACCCTTGGGGGGGGCTGAATATTCTGAAGCTTTCTTT	CSAIPLGGAEYSEAFF
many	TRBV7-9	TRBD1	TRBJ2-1	TGTGCCAGCAGCTCCCCCGGGACAGGGGCCTACAATGAGCAGTTCTTC	CASSSPGTGAYNEQFF
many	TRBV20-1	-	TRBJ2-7	TGCAGTGCTAGAGTCCCTCTCCGCTCCGAGCAGTACTTC	CSARVPLRSEQYF
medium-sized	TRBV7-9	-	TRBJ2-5	TGTGCCAGCAGCTTCGACTCAACAGGGTGGGGAGAGACCCAGTACTTC	CASSFDSTGWGETQYF
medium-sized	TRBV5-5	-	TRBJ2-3	TGTGCCAGCAGCCTGGAACGGGGCACAGATACGCAGTATTTT	CASSLERGTDTQYF
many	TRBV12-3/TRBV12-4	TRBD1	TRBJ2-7	TGTGCCAGCAGTTACTCGACCGGGACAGCTTCCGAGCAGTACTTC	CASSYSTGTASEQYF
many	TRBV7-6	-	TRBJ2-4	TGTGCCAGCAGCAGTGGGGGGGGCGGCATTCAGTACTTC	CASSSGGGGIQYF
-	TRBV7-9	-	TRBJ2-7	TGTGCCAGCAGCTTAGAACTAGCCCCCTACGAGCAGTACTTC	CASSLELAPYEQYF
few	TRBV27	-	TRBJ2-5	TGTGCCAGCAGGGCCCCGAACCAAGAGACCCAGTACTTC	CASRAPNQETQYF
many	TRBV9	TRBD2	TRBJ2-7	TGTGCCAGCAGCCACTCAGCGGGAGTAAGTTACGAGCAGTACTTC	CASSHSAGVSYEQYF
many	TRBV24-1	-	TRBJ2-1	TGTGCCACCAGTGGTGCAGCCTCTGACGGTGAGCAGTTCTTC	CATSGAASDGEQFF
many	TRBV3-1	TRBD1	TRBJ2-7	TGTGCCAGCAGCCAGGGGACAGGCCGCGAGCAGTACTTC	CASSQGTGREQYF
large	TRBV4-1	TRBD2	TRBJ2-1	TGCGCCAGCAGCCAAGTCGGGTGGGAGGGCGACAATGAGCAGTTCTTC	CASSQVGWEGDNEQFF
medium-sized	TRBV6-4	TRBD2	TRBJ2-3	TGTGCCAGCAGTGACTCGACTAGCGGGGGAGATACGCAGTATTTT	CASSDSTSGGDTQYF
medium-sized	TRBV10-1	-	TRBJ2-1	TGCGCCAGCAGTGAGTCGGGGGGCCCGGATGAGCAGTTCTTC	CASSESGGPDEQFF
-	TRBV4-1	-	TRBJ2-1	TGCGCCAGCAGCGGAGAGTCTAGCGCGAATGAGCAGTTCTTC	CASSGESSANEQFF
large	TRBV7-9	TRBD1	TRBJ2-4	TGTGCCAGCATTCAAGACAGGGAAAACATTCAGTACTTC	CASIQDRENIQYF
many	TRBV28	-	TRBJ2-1	TGTGCCAGCAGTTTAGGGGTAGAGGGGACTGAGCAGTTCTTC	CASSLGVEGTEQFF
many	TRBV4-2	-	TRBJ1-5	TGTGCCAGCAGCCAAGAGCAAACGGACGGGCGGCCCCAGCATTTT	CASSQEQTDGRPQHF
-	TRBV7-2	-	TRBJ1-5	TGTGCCAGCGGCTCGGACCAAAGGAGCAATCAGCCCCAGCATTTT	CASGSDQRSNQPQHF
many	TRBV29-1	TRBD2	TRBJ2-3	TGCAGCGTTGCTAGCGGTTTACGCACAGATACGCAGTATTTT	CSVASGLRTDTQYF
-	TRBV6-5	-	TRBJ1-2	TGTGCCAGCAGTTACGGGGAGACTAACTATGGCTACACCTTC	CASSYGETNYGYTF
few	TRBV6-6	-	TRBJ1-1	TGTAACAGCAGTTACTCGATGCGGTTTGAAGCTTTCTTT	CNSSYSMRFEAFF
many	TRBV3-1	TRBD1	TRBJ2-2	TGTGCCAGCAGCCAATCCGGGACAGGGGTCACCGGGGAGCTGTTTTTT	CASSQSGTGVTGELFF
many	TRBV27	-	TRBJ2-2	TGTGCCAGCAAAACAGGGGAGGCCGGGGAGCTGTTTTTT	CASKTGEAGELFF
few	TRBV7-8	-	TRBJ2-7	TGTGCCAGCGCAAAAAGGGCGGGGCCAACCTACGAGCAGTACTTC	CASAKRAGPTYEQYF
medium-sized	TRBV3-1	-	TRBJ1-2	TGTGCCAGCAGCCAAGATTTGGGGGGCGCTCGGAACTATGGCTACACCTTC	CASSQDLGGARNYGYTF
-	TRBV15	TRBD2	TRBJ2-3	TGTGCCACCAGCAGAGATCGGGGGGACACAGATACGCAGTATTTT	CATSRDRGDTDTQYF
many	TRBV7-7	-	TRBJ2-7	TGTGCCAGCACCCACGGGGCCAGCGGCCGTCCCTACGAGCAGTACTTC	CASTHGASGRPYEQYF
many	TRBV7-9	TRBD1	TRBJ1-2	TGTGCCAGCAGCTCGCCGGGACAGGGATTCTATGGCTACACCTTC	CASSSPGQGFYGYTF
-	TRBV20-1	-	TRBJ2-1	TGCAGTGCTAGAGGAAAGGGGAAAGGAGCCTACAATGAGCAGTTCTTC	CSARGKGKGAYNEQFF
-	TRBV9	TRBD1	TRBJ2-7	TGTGCCAGCAGCGCGGGACAGAGCTACGAGCAGTACTTC	CASSAGQSYEQYF
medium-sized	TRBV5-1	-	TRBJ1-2	TGCGCCAGCAGCCAATATCGACCCCGGGACAACCGTTTCTTC	CASSQYRPRDNRFF